This T cell receptor (beta chain) was documented in a study of T cell clonotyping in hematopoietic cell transplantation. Study-level findings and limits: Recipient TCR diversity dropped after transplant; expanded clonotypes rose from day 30 to 180. Few recipient clonotypes overlapped donors; over 95% were de novo at given depth.

Method: immunoSEQ multiplex PCR; TCRdb's copy keeps in-frame clones and lacks some. Of over 10,000 clones listed, about 70% were seen once; the top ten hold roughly 14%. The V end was cut by 2 bases, the J end by 3 bases, with 8 bases between. The germline V gene encodes CDR1 MNHEY and CDR2 SVGAGI. CDR3 length equals 13 residues. On this clone: Its antigen is not known.

Samples: about 28 days before transplant, then days 30, 100 and 180 after. The chain is built from TRBV6-5 and TRBJ2-7, with D tentatively TRBD1 (6 bases). This sample comprised peripheral blood mononuclear cells, obtained 180 days after allogeneic stem cell transplant. The receptor comes from a male patient aged 60 to 75 who had an allogeneic stem cell transplant from an unrelated donor, so the T cells may come from the graft donor. Some clones in this sample may be carry-over from other donors' samples. The CDR3 spells CASSYADSYEQYF. In DNA, the CDR3 is TGTGCCAGCAGTTACGCGGACAGCTACGAGCAGTACTTC.